The TCR beta chain under discussion was sequenced for a study of spatial heterogeneity in lung cancer. Study findings and constraints: In tumors, expanded intratumoral alpha and beta TCR counts tracked mutation counts.

The sample holds a few counts of this clonotype. The antigen is unknown. This beta chain is a stray sequence in a library constructed for alpha chains; its clone size is not meaningful. The time point here: sample taken at primary tumor resection. TCRdb recomputed calls from the 5' RACE reads with MiXCR, one row per CDR3 protein. The table lists around 1,700 distinct CDR3 sequences, 20% of them singletons. Germline lookup yields CDR1 SGHNT and CDR2 YENEEA. CDR3 length equals 14 residues. With 5 bases removed from V and 0 bases from J, the gap between germline ends came to 10 bases. The J gene is TRBJ1-1, the V gene TRBV11-3; D uncertain. Source: lung tumor tissue, taken at surgery. The source of this sequence is a male donor with early-stage non-small cell lung cancer. For the CDR3, the DNA is TGTGCCAGCAGCCTAACCCCCATGAACACTGAAGCTTTCTTT. This encodes CASSLTPMNTEAFF.